These 30 T cell receptor beta chains came from one sample sequenced in a study of cytomegalovirus exposure and HLA in healthy donors. PCR used 60 Vbeta primers and 13 Jbeta primers. Repertoires were generated with immunoSEQ multiplex PCR, while TCRdb's copy carries only in-frame clones and drops some. The sample data list 95,000 to 150,000 clones. Material: PBMCs. These receptors were collected from a man aged 35-49 years in good health and CMV-seronegative.

V is TRBV5-4 and J is TRBJ2-1; 8 bases line up with TRBD1. Germline assignment: CDR1 SGHNT and CDR2 YYREEE (reference sequence). Trimming cost V 1 base and J 7 bases; bases outside gene matches: 10. This CDR3 spans 16 amino acids. This CDR3 is CASSLSPGQGRNEQFF. CDR3 coding DNA: TGTGCCAGCAGCTTGTCCCCAGGACAGGGTAGGAATGAGCAGTTCTTC. Full variable domain (rest looked up from reference TRBV5-4 and TRBJ2-1): ETGVTQSPTHLIKTRGQQVTLRCSSQSGHNTVSWYQQALGQGPQFIFQYYREEENGRGNFPPRFSGLQFPNYSSELNVNALELDDSALYLCASSLSPGQGRNEQFFGPGTRLTVL.

The chain combines TRBV5-5 with TRBJ2-7; D perhaps matches TRBD1 (6 bases). Germline V CDR1 and CDR2: SGHKS, YYEKEE (reference sequence). CDR3 length equals 15 residues. Trimming removed 4 bases at V and 3 bases at J, with 17 bases between. DNA of the CDR3: TGTGCCAGCAGCGATGGACAGACAGAACACTACGAGCAGTACTTC. Translating it yields CASSDGQTEHYEQYF. Full variable domain (remainder filled in from reference TRBV5-5 and TRBJ2-7): DAGVTQSPTHLIKTRGQQVTLRCSPISGHKSVSWYQQVLGQGPQFIFQYYEKEERGRGNFPDRFSARQFPNYSSELNVNALLLGDSALYLCASSDGQTEHYEQYFGPGTRLTVT.

The rearrangement uses TRBV6-5 and TRBJ2-7; 7 bases map to TRBD1. This CDR3 has 14 residues. V lost 5 bases, J lost 1 base, and 5 bases stayed unmatched. Per the germline V gene, CDR1 is MNHEY and CDR2 is SVGAGI. The DNA for the CDR3 is TGTGCCAGCAGTACTAGGGACAGTTCCTACGAGCAGTACTTC. It codes for CASSTRDSSYEQYF.

The CDR3 protein is CASSSHPGGYTF. In DNA, the CDR3 is TGTGCCAGCAGCTCCCACCCCGGGGGCTACACCTTC. The chain joins TRBV7-9 to TRBJ1-2; D remains ambiguous. The CDR3 totals 12 residues. Trimming cost V 4 bases and J 8 bases, with 11 bases left between them. Germline CDR1 reads SEHNR; CDR2 reads FQNEAQ (reference sequence).

CDR3 in amino acids: CASSVRDNQPQHF. In DNA form, the CDR3 reads TGTGCCAGCAGCGTCAGGGACAATCAGCCCCAGCATTTT. The V and J genes are TRBV9 and TRBJ1-5, with D perhaps matching TRBD1 (5 bases). The CDR3 is 13 amino acids. V lost 2 bases, J lost 3 bases, and 6 bases lay in between. The germline V gene has CDR1 SGDLS and CDR2 YYNGEE.

The genes are TRBV27 and TRBJ2-5; perhaps TRBD2 as D (6 bases). The end of the DNA fits TRBJ2-7 better, so the J call may be wrong. CDR3 length: 14 residues. Germline CDR1 MNHEY, CDR2 SMNVEV (reference sequence). The CDR3 DNA reads TGTGCCAGCGCCGGGGAGGACGGTCCCTACGAGCAGTACTTC. Translated, it gives CASAGEDGPYEQYF.

The chain joins TRBV15 to TRBJ2-2; TRBD1 might be the D (5 bases). The V gene lost 0 bases and the J gene lost 4 bases, with 15 bases spanning the gap. Germline CDR1 LNHNV, CDR2 YYDKDF (reference sequence). The CDR3 is 17 residues long. The CDR3 DNA reads TGTGCCACCAGCAGAGATAGAGGCAGGGTAGCCACCGGGGAGCTGTTTTTT. It specifies CATSRDRGRVATGELFF.

The chain carries TRBV29-1 and TRBJ1-1, with D perhaps matching TRBD1 (6 bases). Trimming pared 6 bases from V and 3 bases from J, leaving 20 bases between. Per the germline V gene, CDR1 is SQVTM and CDR2 is ANQGSEA. The CDR3 is 15 amino acids. The CDR3 sequence: CSVKQGNLGHTEAFF. The CDR3 nucleotides read TGCAGCGTCAAACAGGGAAACCTGGGGCACACTGAAGCTTTCTTT.

The chain employs TRBV2 and TRBJ1-5; 9 nucleotides line up with TRBD1. The germline V gene has CDR1 SNHLY and CDR2 FYNNEI. The CDR3 sequence is 14 residues long. J was trimmed by 7 bases and V by 6 bases; bases with no gene match: 7. This CDR3 reads CASRVDRGSQPQHF. The CDR3 region has the DNA TGTGCCAGCAGAGTGGACAGGGGTTCGCAGCCCCAGCATTTT.

The chain joins TRBV5-6 to TRBJ2-7, with a weak D call TRBD1 (6 bases). CDR3 length: 13 amino acids. The germline CDR1 and CDR2 sequences are SGHDT and YYEEEE. V was shortened by 3 bases and J by 5 bases, with 12 bases between the two germline ends. Here the CDR3 reads CASSSQGIDEQYF. The CDR3 DNA is TGTGCCAGCAGCTCTCAGGGGATCGACGAGCAGTACTTC.

The chain carries TRBV10-3 and TRBJ2-2; 10 bases fit TRBD1. The CDR3 has 14 amino acids. Germline CDR1 reads ENHRY; CDR2 reads SYGVKD. Trimming cost V 10 bases and J 3 bases; bases outside gene matches: 5. The CDR3 DNA follows: TGTGCCAGCCAAGGGACAGGGGACACCGGGGAGCTGTTTTTT. Translating gives CASQGTGDTGELFF.

This rearrangement joins TRBV5-4 to TRBJ2-3; 16 bases map to TRBD2. Per the germline V gene, CDR1 is SGHNT and CDR2 is YYREEE (reference sequence). The J segment lost 6 bases and the V segment lost 4 bases, leaving 2 bases of the junction unmatched. The CDR3 spans 15 residues. The DNA of the CDR3 is TGTGCCAGCAGCGCGGGACTAGCGGGAGGGGATACGCAGTATTTT. Translation: CASSAGLAGGDTQYF.

This chain links TRBV5-1 with TRBJ1-6; the D is unclear. The V end lost 4 bases, the J end lost 6 bases, and 17 bases lay between the germline ends. The germline gives CDR1 SGHRS, CDR2 YFSETQ. The CDR3 contains 16 residues. CDR3 sequence reads: CASSVETFDFNSPLHF. DNA of the CDR3: TGCGCCAGCAGCGTAGAGACATTCGATTTTAATTCACCCCTCCACTTT.

The gene calls are TRBV2 and TRBJ2-7, with unresolved D. Germline assignment: CDR1 SNHLY and CDR2 FYNNEI. Trimming shortened V by 6 bases and J by 1 base, and 13 bases separated the two germline ends. The CDR3 totals 14 residues. DNA of the CDR3: TGTGCCAGCAGGGCCAGACTCCATTCCTACGAGCAGTACTTC. Protein sequence: CASRARLHSYEQYF.

The CDR3 DNA is TGTGCCAGCAGCTTAGGCGGCTTCGCGACTGGCCAGCAGTACTTC. Its translation: CASSLGGFATGQQYF. The V gene is TRBV11-3, the J gene TRBJ2-5; D is uncertain. The CDR3 spans 15 residues. Germline V gene data show CDR1 as SGHNT and CDR2 as YENEEA. The V end was cut by 1 base, the J end by 11 bases, with 20 bases between.

This chain links TRBV30 with TRBJ2-1, with TRBD2 identical over 10 bases. Germline V gives CDR1 GTSNPN, CDR2 SVGIG (reference sequence). The CDR3 has 16 residues. Germline trimming cut 1 base from V and 3 bases from J; bases unmatched to any gene: 6. In DNA, the CDR3 is TGTGCCTGGAGTGGGACTAGCGGACGAAACTACAATGAGCAGTTCTTC. It yields the protein CAWSGTSGRNYNEQFF.

The V gene is TRBV10-3, the J gene TRBJ2-7, with TRBD1 matching over 8 bases. In germline, CDR1 is ENHRY, CDR2 SYGVKD. Losses at the gene ends were 6 bases for V and 0 bases for J; bases not matched to a gene: 4. The CDR3 covers 14 residues. In DNA form, the CDR3 reads TGTGCCATCAGCGGGGGACAGGTCTCCTACGAGCAGTACTTC. This gives the protein CAISGGQVSYEQYF.

This sequence joins TRBV4-2 and TRBJ1-6, with 7 bases matching TRBD1. The CDR3 is 18 residues long. Germline lookup yields CDR1 LGHNA and CDR2 YNFKEQ. J gave up 0 bases and V 0 bases, and 5 bases lay outside the gene matches. CDR3 amino acids: CASSQDWDRSSYNSPLHF. DNA for the CDR3: TGTGCCAGCAGCCAAGACTGGGACAGAAGCTCCTATAATTCACCCCTCCACTTT.

The chain combines TRBV4-2 with TRBJ2-6, with 9 bases fitting TRBD2. Per the germline V gene, CDR1 is LGHNA and CDR2 is YNFKEQ. The CDR3 is 20 residues long. Trimming took 4 bases from V and 0 from J; bases not matched to a gene: 13. The CDR3 nucleotides read TGTGCCAGCAGCCCCACTGGGGCTAGCGGGATGAGCTCTGGGGCCAACGTCCTGACTTTC. It specifies CASSPTGASGMSSGANVLTF.

The chain employs TRBV5-4 and TRBJ1-2, with unresolved D. CDR1 and CDR2 from the germline V gene are SGHNT and YYREEE (reference sequence). CDR3 length: 15 residues. V was clipped by 0 bases and J by 3 bases, with 12 bases between them. CDR3 bases: TGTGCCAGCAGCTTGGGAGAGGAGTTCGACTATGGCTACACCTTC. Encoded protein: CASSLGEEFDYGYTF.

V usage is TRBV27 and J usage is TRBJ2-7; possible D gene TRBD2, 5 bases. The CDR3 is 16 residues long. Per germline, CDR1 MNHEY and CDR2 SMNVEV (reference sequence). Trimming pared 0 bases from V and 3 bases from J, leaving 15 bases between. The CDR3 DNA follows: TGTGCCAGCAGTTTATCGGTCCGGGGTCGAAACTACGAGCAGTACTTC. Translating it yields CASSLSVRGRNYEQYF.

The chain joins TRBV30 to TRBJ1-3; D not resolved. Germline CDR1 is GTSNPN and CDR2 is SVGIG (reference sequence). The length of the CDR3 is 13 residues. V was clipped by 4 bases and J by 0 bases, with 7 bases between them. Here the CDR3 reads CAWTGYSGNTIYF. The CDR3 bases are TGTGCCTGGACCGGGTACTCTGGAAACACCATATATTTT.

This chain uses TRBV5-1 with TRBJ1-3; a weak D match, TRBD1 (5 bases). Germline values: CDR1 SGHRS, CDR2 YFSETQ. V lost 4 bases, J lost 0 bases, and 11 bases lay in between. The CDR3 length is 15 residues. The CDR3 region has the DNA TGCGCCAGCAGCACGCAGGGCGGCTCTGGAAACACCATATATTTT. Protein: CASSTQGGSGNTIYF.

The chain links TRBV7-9 to TRBJ1-1; D not certain. From germline, CDR1 is SEHNR and CDR2 FQNEAQ (reference sequence). Trimming removed 5 bases at V and 0 bases at J, with 10 bases between. The CDR3 runs to 14 residues. The CDR3 loop reads CASSELPLNTEAFF. The CDR3 coding sequence is TGTGCCAGCAGCGAGTTACCCCTGAACACTGAAGCTTTCTTT.

The chain recombines TRBV13 with TRBJ2-2; 11 bases fit TRBD2. The CDR3 loop spans 18 amino acids. Germline-derived CDR1 and CDR2 are PRHDT and FYEKMQ (reference sequence). The junction had 11 bases not matched to a gene; V was cut back by 3 bases and J by 5 bases. DNA for the CDR3: TGTGCCAGCAGCTTCACGTGGATAGCGGGAGGGCCGACCGGGGAGCTGTTTTTT. Residues: CASSFTWIAGGPTGELFF.

The chain couples TRBV9 to TRBJ1-1; the D gene is possibly TRBD1 (6 bases). V lost 4 bases, J lost 2 bases, and 12 bases lay in between. Per the germline V gene, CDR1 is SGDLS and CDR2 is YYNGEE. CDR3 length equals 14 residues. CDR3 sequence (DNA): TGTGCCAGCAGCCCCCGGACAGTAAACACTGAAGCTTTCTTT. Its translation is CASSPRTVNTEAFF.

The J gene is TRBJ1-3, the V gene TRBV30, with a possible D match to TRBD1 (5 bases). V was pared by 4 bases and J by 4 bases, with 20 bases between. The CDR3 is 16 residues long. The germline CDR1 and CDR2 sequences are GTSNPN and SVGIG (reference sequence). CDR3 in DNA: TGTGCCTGGACTCGGGGGAAGAGGGTATCAGGAAACACCATATATTTT. Translation gives CAWTRGKRVSGNTIYF.

About this clone itself: Sequence at one end of the junction differs from germline and may be a read error. The rearrangement joins TRBV2 to TRBJ1-1; D possibly corresponds to TRBD1 (6 bases). Germline V gene lookup returns CDR1 SNHLY and CDR2 FYNNEI. CDR3 length: 15 residues. The CDR3 region has the DNA TGTGCCAGCAGTGAAGGTACAGGGTTTCCCCCCCAAGCTTCCTTT. Translation: CASSEGTGFPPQASF.

The V gene is TRBV11-3, the J gene TRBJ2-7; 9 bases map to TRBD1. This CDR3 contains 13 residues. In germline, CDR1 is SGHNT, CDR2 YENEEA. J gave up 3 bases and V 8 bases, and 5 bases lay outside the gene matches. The CDR3 bases are TGTGCCAGCGCCCGGGACAGGGTCTACGAGCAGTACTTC. Its translation: CASARDRVYEQYF. Using reference TRBV11-3 and TRBJ2-7 for the parts outside the CDR3, the full variable domain is EAGVVQSPRYKIIEKKQPVAFWCNPISGHNTLYWYLQNLGQGPELLIRYENEEAVDDSQLPKDRFSAERLKGVDSTLKIQPAELGDSAVYLCASARDRVYEQYFGPGTRLTVT.

The rearrangement joins TRBV30 to TRBJ1-1; the D is unclear. V was cut by 2 bases and J by 3 bases, with 13 bases left in between. Germline-derived CDR1 and CDR2 are GTSNPN and SVGIG (reference sequence). The CDR3 length is 14 residues. DNA for the CDR3: TGTGCCTGGAGTCTCTCCCTAGGTGACACTGAAGCTTTCTTT. Translation: CAWSLSLGDTEAFF.